The sample holds a few counts of the clone carrying this T cell receptor (beta chain). What it binds is unknown. This sample is drawn from a study of CD8+ T cells in alopecia areata. Isolation of CD4+ and CD8+ T cells from PBMCs was achieved by sorting. Reverse transcription of extracted RNA yielded cDNA, which provided the sequencing template. TCRdb keeps only in-frame clones here, not all; method: immunoSEQ multiplex PCR. This sample carries over 150,000 clones, roughly 60% of them seen once, and the ten largest clones take around 1.8%. Study results and limitations: Mouse data revealed clearer TCR sharing than patient data did, a gap possibly tied to HLA. Scalp samples also yield sequences from resident alphabeta T cells of normal skin.

The CDR3 is 13 amino acids. The V gene lost 4 bases and the J gene lost 5 bases, with 9 bases spanning the gap. Germline CDR1 and CDR2: LGHNT and FRNRAP. The sample here was CD4+ T cells sorted from blood, taken at week 0. The chain recombines TRBV12-5 with TRBJ2-4; perhaps D is TRBD1 or TRBD2 (5 bases each). The clonotype originates from a human donor with alopecia areata. The CDR3 loop reads CASGSGTENIQYF. For the CDR3, the DNA is TGTGCTAGTGGTTCGGGGACGGAAAACATTCAGTACTTC.